The 18 T cell receptor beta chains given below trace back to one sample, sequenced in a study of blood T cell repertoires in COVID-19. The repertoire was sequenced with immunoSEQ multiplex PCR; TCRdb's copy has only in-frame clones and lacks some. Here the sample spans 300,000 to 400,000 clones, roughly 88% being singletons. The sample taken for sequencing was PBMCs or T cells enriched from blood (not recorded which). The receptors were gathered from a woman in her twenties or thirties with acute COVID-19.

The chain carries TRBV28 and TRBJ1-5; 8 bases map to TRBD1. The CDR3 extends over 15 amino acids. Germline V lookup: CDR1 MDHEN, CDR2 SYDVKM. V dropped 4 bases and J dropped 7; count of bases not matched to a gene: 9. DNA for the CDR3: TGTGCCAGCAGTTCATCAGGGGGCCCTCGCCAGCCCCAGCATTTT. This sequence encodes CASSSSGGPRQPQHF.

The chain couples TRBV27 to TRBJ1-5; D unresolved. This CDR3 is 15 amino acids long. Looked up from germline, CDR1 is MNHEY and CDR2 is SMNVEV (reference sequence). V was pared by 3 bases and J by 2 bases, with 11 bases between. CDR3 in amino acids: CASSLSGWGNQPQHF. The CDR3, as DNA: TGTGCCAGCAGTTTGTCAGGTTGGGGCAATCAGCCCCAGCATTTT.

A single count supports this clone. The chain joins TRBV5-1 to TRBJ2-7; no definite D call. The ends were cut back, 4 bases at V and 3 bases at J, with 11 bases in the middle. CDR3 size: 13 residues. In germline, CDR1 is SGHRS, CDR2 YFSETQ. CDR3 residues: CASSPSRYYEQYF. Here the CDR3 DNA reads TGCGCCAGCAGCCCATCCAGATACTACGAGCAGTACTTC.

This chain links TRBV9 with TRBJ2-1; 10 bases fit TRBD1. Germline V CDR1 and CDR2: SGDLS, YYNGEE. The CDR3 is 15 amino acids. Trimming removed 2 bases from V and 5 bases from J; junction bases left unmatched: 4. The DNA of the CDR3 is TGTGCCAGCAGCGTTAGGGACAGGGGAAACAATGAGCAGTTCTTC. Encoded protein: CASSVRDRGNNEQFF.

This chain connects TRBV18 to TRBJ2-2; TRBD1 aligns across 7 bases. Germline V CDR1 and CDR2: KGHSH, LQKENI. CDR3 length equals 17 residues. The ends lost 3 bases at V and 0 bases at J; junction bases unmatched: 7. CDR3 sequence: CASSPGTDRTNTGELFF. CDR3 DNA: TGTGCCAGCTCACCTGGGACAGACAGAACGAACACCGGGGAGCTGTTTTTT.

This clone has more than one count but fewer than ten. The chain employs TRBV19 and TRBJ1-1; TRBD1 aligns across 7 bases. This CDR3 comprises 15 residues. Trimming cost V 5 bases and J 2 bases; bases outside gene matches: 8. Germline loops: CDR1 LNHDA, CDR2 SQIVND (reference sequence). DNA of the CDR3: TGTGCCAGTAGTTCGGGACAGCAGACTAACACTGAAGCTTTCTTT. It codes for CASSSGQQTNTEAFF. Based on the CDR3 plus reference TRBV19 and TRBJ1-1, the full variable domain is DGGITQSPKYLFRKEGQNVTLSCEQNLNHDAMYWYRQDPGQGLRLIYYSQIVNDFQKGDIAEGYSVSREKKESFPLTVTSAQKNPTAFYLCASSSGQQTNTEAFFGQGTRLTVV.

The rearrangement links TRBV12-3 or TRBV12-4 to TRBJ2-5; D may be TRBD2 (6 bases). This CDR3 region has 13 residues. V lost 6 bases to trimming and J lost 3 bases, with 11 bases between them. This chain's CDR3 is CASSAGPKETQYF. CDR3 sequence (DNA): TGTGCCAGCAGCGCGGGACCCAAAGAGACCCAGTACTTC.

CDR3 sequence reads: CASSLVVQVNEQFF. The CDR3 coding sequence is TGTGCCAGCAGCTTGGTAGTCCAGGTGAATGAGCAGTTCTTC. J is TRBJ2-1 and V is TRBV5-5; D remains unclear. Trimming removed 0 bases from V and 7 bases from J, with 11 bases in between. The CDR3 consists of 14 residues. Germline V gene lookup returns CDR1 SGHKS and CDR2 YYEKEE (reference sequence).

The rearrangement joins TRBV7-2 to TRBJ2-2, with D maybe TRBD1 (6 bases). Trimming removed 4 bases from V and 6 bases from J, with 9 bases in between. Germline V lookup: CDR1 SGHTA, CDR2 FQGNSA. This CDR3 contains 13 residues. The CDR3 sequence: CASSSYRAGELFF. CDR3 nucleotides: TGTGCCAGCAGCTCCTACAGGGCCGGGGAGCTGTTTTTT.

The chain is built from TRBV28 and TRBJ1-5; no clear D. This CDR3 comprises 14 residues. With 5 bases removed from V and 12 bases from J, the gap between germline ends came to 20 bases. Germline-derived CDR1 and CDR2 are MDHEN and SYDVKM. The CDR3 loop reads CASSPAVGGQVQHF. CDR3 in DNA: TGTGCCAGCAGTCCTGCCGTAGGAGGTCAGGTCCAGCATTTT. The full variable domain, with the rest looked up from reference TRBV28 and TRBJ1-5, is DVKVTQSSRYLVKRTGEKVFLECVQDMDHENMFWYRQDPGLGLRLIYFSYDVKMKEKGDIPEGYSVSREKKERFSLILESASTNQTSMYLCASSPAVGGQVQHFGDGTRLSIL.

This sequence joins TRBV10-2 and TRBJ1-5; D gene unclear. The germline V and J ends were trimmed by 0 bases and 4 bases, with 7 bases remaining between them. The germline V gene encodes CDR1 WSHSY and CDR2 SAAADI. The CDR3 spans 14 residues. The CDR3 DNA sequence: TGCGCCAGCAGTGAGTCGACCGGGAATCAGCCCCAGCATTTT. Translating gives CASSESTGNQPQHF.

The chain has TRBV30 and TRBJ1-5, with TRBD1 as a possible D gene (5 bases). In germline, CDR1 is GTSNPN, CDR2 SVGIG (reference sequence). The CDR3 covers 16 residues. The V end was cut by 1 base, the J end by 5 bases, with 18 bases between. DNA for the CDR3: TGTGCCTGGAGTGGTAGGGCAGGGCGAGTTTATCAGCCCCAGCATTTT. This sequence encodes CAWSGRAGRVYQPQHF.

This rearrangement joins TRBV20-1 to TRBJ2-1, with D possibly being TRBD1 (6 bases). Germline CDR1 and CDR2: DFQATT and SNEGSKA (reference sequence). V was shortened by 3 bases and J by 0 bases, with 15 bases between the two germline ends. The CDR3 consists of 16 residues. The CDR3 bases are TGCAGTGCTAGTATCCGACAGGTGAGCTCCTACAATGAGCAGTTCTTC. As protein: CSASIRQVSSYNEQFF.

The genes are TRBV29-1 and TRBJ1-1, with TRBD1 as a possible D gene (5 bases). Germline lookup yields CDR1 SQVTM and CDR2 ANQGSEA. CDR3 length: 13 amino acids. Trimming took off 7 bases at V and 3 bases at J, with 15 bases between the two ends. The CDR3, as DNA: TGCAGCGCCGGGAGGGGTCGGGACACTGAAGCTTTCTTT. Translating gives CSAGRGRDTEAFF.

The rearrangement joins TRBV7-2 to TRBJ2-4; 13 bases align to TRBD2. The CDR3 is 19 amino acids. The V gene's germline CDR1 is SGHTA and CDR2 FQGNSA. Trimming took 5 bases from V and 2 from J; bases not matched to a gene: 12. This chain's CDR3 is CASSETGLAGRRPKNIQYF. The CDR3 DNA reads as TGTGCCAGCAGCGAAACGGGACTAGCGGGGCGCCGACCCAAAAACATTCAGTACTTC.

The chain is built from TRBV7-8 and TRBJ1-2; D is undetermined. The germline V and J ends were trimmed by 5 bases and 2 bases, with 12 bases remaining between them. CDR1 and CDR2 from the germline V gene are SGHVS and FQNEAQ. CDR3 length equals 14 residues. CDR3: CASSLINGNYGYTF. In nucleotides, the CDR3 is TGTGCCAGCAGCCTAATAAATGGCAACTATGGCTACACCTTC.

This chain uses TRBV4-1 with TRBJ2-5; D might be TRBD1 (7 bases). The germline CDR1 and CDR2 sequences are MGHRA and YSYEKL. The CDR3 loop spans 14 amino acids. Trimming removed 2 bases from V and 4 bases from J, with 11 bases in between. For the CDR3, the DNA is TGCGCCAGCAGCCAATACCAGGGGGGAGAGACCCAGTACTTC. Its translation is CASSQYQGGETQYF.

This chain joins TRBV25-1 and TRBJ1-1; 7 bases are a match to TRBD1. V trimming: 2 bases; J trimming: 2 bases; junction bases outside the gene matches: 11. The CDR3 totals 17 residues. The germline CDR1 and CDR2 sequences are MGHDK and SYGVNS. DNA for the CDR3: TGTGCCAGCAGTGAACAGGGGGGCCGTGCGTTAAACACTGAAGCTTTCTTT. This sequence encodes CASSEQGGRALNTEAFF. The variable domain in full, with the rest retrieved from reference TRBV25-1 and TRBJ1-1, is EADIYQTPRYLVIGTGKKITLECSQTMGHDKMYWYQQDPGMELHLIHYSYGVNSTEKGDLSSESTVSRIRTEHFPLTLESARPSHTSQYLCASSEQGGRALNTEAFFGQGTRLTVV.